What follows describes a single TCR beta chain. In germline, CDR1 is MDHEN, CDR2 SYDVKM. There are 13 residues in the CDR3. V shed 1 base and J shed 7 bases, with 10 bases lying between them. This sample is drawn from a study of blood T cell repertoires in COVID-19. About the study: Samples came from the United States, Italy and Spain, spanning acute and convalescent COVID-19. Sources were T cells, B-cell-depleted T cells, or PBMCs; the material itself was cDNA or gDNA.

Original analysis: Nucleated cell number was recorded as an estimate derived from reference gene primer amplification. TCRdb's copy holds only in-frame clones and misses some; the assay was immunoSEQ multiplex PCR. That table supplies the V and J calls and clone size; D and trimming were determined from the DNA. The data show roughly 330,000 clones, with about 83% seen just once and roughly 1.3% held by the top ten. The sequence was collected from a woman in her forties or fifties with acute or convalescent COVID-19. The V call is TRBV28, the J call TRBJ1-1; D ambiguous. The sequenced sample consisted of peripheral blood. DNA of the CDR3: TGTGCCAGCAGTTTATTCGCTAGTGGTGAAGCTTTCTTT. It codes for CASSLFASGEAFF.